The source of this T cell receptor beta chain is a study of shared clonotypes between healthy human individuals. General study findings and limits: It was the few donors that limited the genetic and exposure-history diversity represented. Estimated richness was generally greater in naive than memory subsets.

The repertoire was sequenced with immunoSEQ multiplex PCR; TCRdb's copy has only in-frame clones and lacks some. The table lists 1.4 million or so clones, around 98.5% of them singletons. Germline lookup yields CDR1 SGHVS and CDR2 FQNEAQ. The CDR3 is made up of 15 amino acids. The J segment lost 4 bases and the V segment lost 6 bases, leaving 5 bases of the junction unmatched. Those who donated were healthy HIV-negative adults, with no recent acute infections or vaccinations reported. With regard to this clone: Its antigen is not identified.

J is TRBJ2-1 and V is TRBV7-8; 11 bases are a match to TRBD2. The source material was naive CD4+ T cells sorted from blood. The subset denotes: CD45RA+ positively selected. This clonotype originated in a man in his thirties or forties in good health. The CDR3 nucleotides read TGTGCCAGCAGTCAGGGACTAGCGGCTTACAATGAGCAGTTCTTC. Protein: CASSQGLAAYNEQFF.